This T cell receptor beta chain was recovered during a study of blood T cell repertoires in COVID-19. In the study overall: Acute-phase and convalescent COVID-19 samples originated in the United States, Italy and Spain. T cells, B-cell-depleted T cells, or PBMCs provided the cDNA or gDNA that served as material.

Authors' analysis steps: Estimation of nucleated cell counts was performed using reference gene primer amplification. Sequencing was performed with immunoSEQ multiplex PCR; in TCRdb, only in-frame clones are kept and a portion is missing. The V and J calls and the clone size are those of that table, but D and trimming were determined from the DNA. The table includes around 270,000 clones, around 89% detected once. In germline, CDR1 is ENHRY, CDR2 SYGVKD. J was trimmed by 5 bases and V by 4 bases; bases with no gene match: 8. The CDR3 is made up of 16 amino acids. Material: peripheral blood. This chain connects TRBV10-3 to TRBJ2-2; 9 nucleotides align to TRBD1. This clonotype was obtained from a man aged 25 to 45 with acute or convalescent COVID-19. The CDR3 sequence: CAISGPGQGWTGELFF. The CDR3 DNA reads TGTGCCATCAGTGGCCCGGGACAGGGATGGACCGGGGAGCTGTTTTTT.